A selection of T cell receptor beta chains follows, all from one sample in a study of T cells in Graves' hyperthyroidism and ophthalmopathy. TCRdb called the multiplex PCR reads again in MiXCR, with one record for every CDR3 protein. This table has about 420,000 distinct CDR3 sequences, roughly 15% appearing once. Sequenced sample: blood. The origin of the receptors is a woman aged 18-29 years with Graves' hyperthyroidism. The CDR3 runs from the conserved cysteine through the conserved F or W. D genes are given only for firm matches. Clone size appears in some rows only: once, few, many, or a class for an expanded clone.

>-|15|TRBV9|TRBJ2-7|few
TGTGCCAGCAGCGTAGAGCCGGGAGTAGGCTACGAGCAGTACTTC
CASSVEPGVGYEQYF
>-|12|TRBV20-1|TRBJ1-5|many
TGCAGTGCTAGGGAGTCCAATCAGCCCCAGCATTTT
CSARESNQPQHF
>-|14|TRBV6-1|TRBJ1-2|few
TGTGCCAGCAAACGAGGAGGGGGGGAGGGTGGCTACACCTTC
CASKRGGGEGGYTF
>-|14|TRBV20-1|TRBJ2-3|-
TGCAGTGGAGGGAGGGGGGGTCGGGCAGATACGCAGTATTTT
CSGGRGGRADTQYF
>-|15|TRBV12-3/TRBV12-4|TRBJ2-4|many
TGTGCCAGCAGTTTTCGGGGTTCGGCCAAAAACATTCAGTACTTC
CASSFRGSAKNIQYF
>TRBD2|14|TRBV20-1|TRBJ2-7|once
TGCAGTGCTCGCCTAGCGGGAGGAGTGGGCGAGCAGTACTTC
CSARLAGGVGEQYF
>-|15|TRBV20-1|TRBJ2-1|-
TGCAGTGCTAGAGATCGGAAGAGCTCCTACAATGAGCAGTTCTTC
CSARDRKSSYNEQFF
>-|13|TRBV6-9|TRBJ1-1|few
TGTGCCAGCAGTTATTCACAGGACACTGAAGCTTTCTTT
CASSYSQDTEAFF
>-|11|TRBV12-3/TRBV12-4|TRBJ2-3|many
TGTGCCAGCAGCCCAGGGCATACGCAGTATTTT
CASSPGHTQYF
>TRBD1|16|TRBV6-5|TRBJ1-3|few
TGTGCCAGCAGTTCAACAGGGGTGAGCTCTGGAAACACCATATATTTT
CASSSTGVSSGNTIYF
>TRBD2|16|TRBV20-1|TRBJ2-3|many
TGCAGTGCTAGAGTAATAGCGGGATCTAGCACAGATACGCAGTATTTT
CSARVIAGSSTDTQYF
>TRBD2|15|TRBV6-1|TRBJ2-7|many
TGTGCCAGCAGCCCTACTAGCGGGGCCTCCTACGAGCAGTACTTC
CASSPTSGASYEQYF
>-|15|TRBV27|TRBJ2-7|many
TGTGCCAGCAGTTTACGAGGCGGCCCCTACTACGAGCAGTACTTC
CASSLRGGPYYEQYF
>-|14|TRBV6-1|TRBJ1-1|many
TGTGCCAGCAGTTCCTCCCCCGGGGCCACTGAAGCTTTCTTT
CASSSSPGATEAFF
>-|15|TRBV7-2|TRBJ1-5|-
TGTGCCAGCAGCTTGGGCTCCCTCGGCAGTCAGCCCCAGCATTTT
CASSLGSLGSQPQHF
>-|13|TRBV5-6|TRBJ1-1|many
TGTGCCAGCACATCAGGGTGGCCGGCCGAAGCTTTCTTT
CASTSGWPAEAFF
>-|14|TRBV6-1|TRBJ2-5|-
TGTGCCAGCAGTGAATGGTCGTCGGGGGAGACCCAGTACTTC
CASSEWSSGETQYF
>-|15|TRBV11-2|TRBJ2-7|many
TGTGCCAGCAACACAAGATCGGGACCCACCTACGAGCAGTACTTC
CASNTRSGPTYEQYF
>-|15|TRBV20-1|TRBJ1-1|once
TGCAGTGCTAGACCTACTCGACAGATGAACACTGAAGCTTTCTTT
CSARPTRQMNTEAFF
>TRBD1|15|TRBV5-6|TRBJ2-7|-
TGTGCCAGCAGCTTGGCCTGGACAGGGCCCTACGAGCAGTACTTC
CASSLAWTGPYEQYF
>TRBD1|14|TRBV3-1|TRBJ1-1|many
TGTGCCAGCAGTCTGGCCGAGGGGGCCACTGAAGCTTTCTTT
CASSLAEGATEAFF
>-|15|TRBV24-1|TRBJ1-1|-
TGTGCCACCAGTGATAGCGGGGCCGGGAACACTGAAGCTTTCTTT
CATSDSGAGNTEAFF
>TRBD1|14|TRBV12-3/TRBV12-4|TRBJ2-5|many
TGTGCCAGTCAGCCGGGACAGGGGGTGAAGACCCAGTACTTC
CASQPGQGVKTQYF
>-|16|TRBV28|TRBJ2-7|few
TGTGCCAGCAGTCGCCCCTTAGCATGGACTGTCTACGAGCAGTACTTC
CASSRPLAWTVYEQYF
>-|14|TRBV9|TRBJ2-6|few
TGTGCCAGCAGCGGACCCTCTGGGGCCAACGTCCTGACTTTC
CASSGPSGANVLTF
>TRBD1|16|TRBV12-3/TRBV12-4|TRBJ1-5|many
TGTGCCAGCAGTATCGGGACAGAGGTAAACAATCAGCCCCAGCATTTT
CASSIGTEVNNQPQHF
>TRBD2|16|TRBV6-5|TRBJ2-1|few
TGTGCCAGCAGTTACTCCGGGGGGTTATGGAAGAATGAGCAGTTCTTC
CASSYSGGLWKNEQFF
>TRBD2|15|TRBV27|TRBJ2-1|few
TGTGCCAGCAGTTTCGTGGGACTAGAGCTCAGTGAGCAGTTCTTC
CASSFVGLELSEQFF
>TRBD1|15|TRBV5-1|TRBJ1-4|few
TGCGCCAGCAGCCTGGCGACAGGGTCGGGTGAAAAACTGTTTTTT
CASSLATGSGEKLFF
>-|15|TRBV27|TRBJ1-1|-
TGTGCCAGCACGCTCGAGGCCAGGGGAAACACTGAAGCTTTCTTT
CASTLEARGNTEAFF
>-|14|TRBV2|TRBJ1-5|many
TGTGCCAGCAATCAGGCGCGGGGGAATCAGCCCCAGCATTTT
CASNQARGNQPQHF
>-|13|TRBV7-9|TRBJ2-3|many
TGTGCCAGCAGCCATCCGACAGCAGATACGCAGTATTTT
CASSHPTADTQYF
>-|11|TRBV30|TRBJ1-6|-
TGTGCCTGTGAAGGGAATTCACCCCTCCACTTT
CACEGNSPLHF
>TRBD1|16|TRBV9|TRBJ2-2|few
TGTGCCAGCAGCTCGAGGGGCAGGGGGCTAGTCGGGGAGCTGTTTTTT
CASSSRGRGLVGELFF
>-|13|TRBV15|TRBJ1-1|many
TGTGCCACCAGCAGAGCGAGGGGCACTGAAGCTTTCTTT
CATSRARGTEAFF
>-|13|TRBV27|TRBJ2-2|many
TGTGCCAGCAGTTTTAGGGGGATCGGGGAGCTGTTTTTT
CASSFRGIGELFF
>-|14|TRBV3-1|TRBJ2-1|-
TGTGCCAGCAGCCAAGGTGCTAACGTCAGTGAGCAGTTCTTC
CASSQGANVSEQFF
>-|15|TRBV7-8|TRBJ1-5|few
TGTGCCAGCAGCTTTGACGGGACGAGGGATCAGCCCCAGCATTTT
CASSFDGTRDQPQHF
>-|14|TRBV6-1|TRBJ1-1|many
TGTGCCAGCAGCGACCCTCAATTAAACACTGAAGCTTTCTTT
CASSDPQLNTEAFF
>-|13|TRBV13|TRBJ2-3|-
TGTGCCAGCACCCTGAAGGGCACAGATACGCAGTATTTT
CASTLKGTDTQYF
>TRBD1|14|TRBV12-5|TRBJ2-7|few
TGTGCTAGTGGACCTGACAGGGATTCCTACGAGCAGTACTTC
CASGPDRDSYEQYF
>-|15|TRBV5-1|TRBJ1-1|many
TGCGCCAGCAGCTTGGACAGGCCTGGGGACACTGAGGCTTTCTTT
CASSLDRPGDTEAFF
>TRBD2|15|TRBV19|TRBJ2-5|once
TGTGCCAGTAGTTCCCGGGGGGGGCCGCAAGAGACCCAGTACTTC
CASSSRGGPQETQYF
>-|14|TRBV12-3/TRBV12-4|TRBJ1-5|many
TGTGCCAGCAGTTTGTCGGGGGAGGAAACGCCCCAGCATTTT
CASSLSGEETPQHF
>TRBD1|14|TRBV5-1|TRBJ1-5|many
TGCGCCAGCAGCGCCGGGACAGGGGGTCAGCCCCAGCATTTT
CASSAGTGGQPQHF
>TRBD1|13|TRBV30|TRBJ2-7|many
TGTGCCTGGAGGGGACAGGGTCGGTACGAGCAGTACTTC
CAWRGQGRYEQYF
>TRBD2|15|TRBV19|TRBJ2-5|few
TGTGCCAGTGTGTTTCCGCGGGAGGGCCTGGAGACCCAGTACTTC
CASVFPREGLETQYF
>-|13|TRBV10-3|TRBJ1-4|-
TGTGCCATCGATGGGGGGGCTGATGAAAAACTGTTTTTT
CAIDGGADEKLFF
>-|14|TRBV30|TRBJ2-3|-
TGTGCCTGGTCCTCGGGGGGCCCCACAGATACGCAGTATTTT
CAWSSGGPTDTQYF
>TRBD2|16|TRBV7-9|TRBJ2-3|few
TGTGCCAGCAGCACCCGACTAGCGGGCAGCACAGATACGCAGTATTTT
CASSTRLAGSTDTQYF
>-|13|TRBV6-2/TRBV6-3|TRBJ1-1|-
TGTGCCAGCACCAGACGGATGAACACTGAAGCTTTCTTT
CASTRRMNTEAFF
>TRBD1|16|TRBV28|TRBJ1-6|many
TGTGCCAGCAGGACTCCGCGACAGGGCCTGAATTCACCCCTCCACTTT
CASRTPRQGLNSPLHF
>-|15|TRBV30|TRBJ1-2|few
TGTGCCTGGAGTCCTCCGGACAGACCAAGGTACGGCTACACCTTC
CAWSPPDRPRYGYTF
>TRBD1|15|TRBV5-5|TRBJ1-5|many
TGTGCCAGCAGCTTGGGACAGGGGGACAATCAGCCCCAGCATTTT
CASSLGQGDNQPQHF
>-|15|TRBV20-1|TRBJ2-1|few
TGCAGTGCTAGAGATTTAGCGGATAACTACAATGAGCAGTTCTTC
CSARDLADNYNEQFF
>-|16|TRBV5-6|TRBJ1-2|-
TGTGCCAACAGCTTGGGGGGACGCCTGCGGCTCTATGGCTACACCTTC
CANSLGGRLRLYGYTF
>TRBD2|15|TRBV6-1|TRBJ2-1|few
TGTGCCAGCACCTTAACTAGCGGGCCCTACAATGAGCAGTTCTTC
CASTLTSGPYNEQFF
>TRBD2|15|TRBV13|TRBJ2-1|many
TGTGCCAGCAGCCCTAGCGGGAGATACCACAATGAGCAGTTCTTC
CASSPSGRYHNEQFF